Each of the 22 T cell receptor beta chains below was sequenced from the same sample in a study of long-term antiretroviral therapy in people with HIV. Sequencing used immunoSEQ v3.0 at survey level. Here immunoSEQ multiplex PCR was the method, and the copy in TCRdb shows in-frame clones only, minus some. The sample shows under 20,000 clones, over 70% of them seen only once. Sequenced here: unsorted PBMCs, sampled about 2.1 years before starting antiretroviral therapy. The source is a man between 25 and 39 years old with HIV.

The rearrangement links TRBV19 to TRBJ1-5, with 8 bases identical to TRBD1. The CDR3 covers 12 residues. Trimming at V came to 10 bases and at J to 6 bases, leaving 5 bases not matched to a gene. Looked up from germline, CDR1 is LNHDA and CDR2 is SQIVND (reference sequence). The CDR3 DNA reads TGTGCCACCTCAGGGGGCACTCAGCCCCAGCATTTT. The encoded protein is CATSGGTQPQHF.

This chain's CDR3 is CASSLGPKQYF. In DNA form, the CDR3 reads TGTGCCAGCAGTTTGGGACCAAAGCAGTACTTC. The V call is TRBV27, the J call TRBJ2-7, with D possibly called TRBD1 or TRBD2 (5 bases each). V was shortened by 3 bases and J by 8 bases, with 8 bases between the two germline ends. Germline values: CDR1 MNHEY, CDR2 SMNVEV (reference sequence). The CDR3 length is 11 residues.

In DNA, the CDR3 is TGTGCCAGCAGAGGCGCGAGCCAAACCGGGGAGCTGTTTTTT. Translation gives CASRGASQTGELFF. The rearrangement joins TRBV6-1 to TRBJ2-2; D is uncertain. Germline-derived CDR1 and CDR2 are MNHNS and SASEGT. V was clipped by 6 bases and J by 5 bases, with 13 bases between them. The CDR3 spans 14 residues.

The genes are TRBV30 and TRBJ2-3, with no clear D. V was pared by 5 bases and J by 0 bases, with 12 bases between. CDR1 GTSNPN and CDR2 SVGIG come from the germline V gene (reference sequence). This CDR3 is built from 14 residues. The DNA of the CDR3 is TGTGCCTGGGGCAGAGTACCTAGCACAGATACGCAGTATTTT. It encodes CAWGRVPSTDTQYF.

The gene calls are TRBV5-1 and TRBJ1-1; no reliable D call. This CDR3 is 14 amino acids long. The germline V and J ends were trimmed by 0 bases and 1 base, with 7 bases remaining between them. Germline V gene sequence: CDR1 SGHRS, CDR2 YFSETQ. The CDR3 is CASSLALGNTEAFF. CDR3 nucleotides: TGCGCCAGCAGCTTGGCCCTCGGGAACACTGAAGCTTTCTTT.

The rearrangement uses TRBV1 and TRBJ1-2; TRBD1 is the table's D call and was not checked against the DNA. TRBV1 is given as a pseudogene. This CDR3 has 16 residues. CDR3 nucleotide sequence: TGCACCAGCAGCCAAGAGGGGGACAGGGTACAATATGGCTACACCTTC. It encodes CTSSQEGDRVQYGYTF.

This clone was observed a few times. The V call is TRBV6-5, the J call TRBJ1-5, with no clear D. Germline CDR1 and CDR2: MNHEY and SVGAGI. The CDR3 contains 15 residues. Trimming removed 2 bases at V and 4 bases at J, with 12 bases between. CDR3 region: CASSYKFELNQPQHF. DNA for the CDR3: TGTGCCAGCAGTTACAAGTTTGAGTTAAATCAGCCCCAGCATTTT.

The CDR3 protein is CASSPGTGQIYEQYF. In DNA form, the CDR3 reads TGTGCCAGCAGCCCGGGAACGGGACAAATTTACGAGCAGTACTTC. V and J are TRBV5-4 and TRBJ2-7; perhaps TRBD1 as D (6 bases). The CDR3 is 15 amino acids. Trimming left V 4 bases short and J 4 bases short, with 18 bases between. The germline CDR1 and CDR2 sequences are SGHNT and YYREEE (reference sequence).

The chain joins TRBV4-3 to TRBJ2-6; unclear D gene. V shed 1 base and J shed 4 bases, with 14 bases lying between them. Germline CDR1 reads LGHNA; CDR2 reads YSLEER. The CDR3 sequence is 17 residues long. In DNA, the CDR3 is TGCGCCAGCAGCCAAGCCGTTACGGCCCCCGGGGCCAACGTCCTGACTTTC. Translating gives CASSQAVTAPGANVLTF.

The chain has TRBV6-5 and TRBJ1-2, with TRBD1 matching 9 bases. This CDR3 spans 14 amino acids. Per the germline V gene, CDR1 is MNHEY and CDR2 is SVGAGI. The V segment lost 8 bases and the J segment 4 bases; nucleotides outside the gene matches: 8. CDR3 nucleotide sequence: TGTGCCAGCGGCCGCGGACAGGGGCTCTATGGCTACACCTTC. This encodes CASGRGQGLYGYTF.

V gene TRBV25-1 combines with J gene TRBJ1-4; no clear D gene. The CDR3 is 15 amino acids. CDR1 and CDR2 from the germline V gene are MGHDK and SYGVNS. The V end lost 4 bases, the J end lost 8 bases, and 17 bases lay between the germline ends. Here the CDR3 DNA reads TGTGCCAGCAGTGCCCCCGCAAGGTTGGAGGAAAAACTGTTTTTT. Translating gives CASSAPARLEEKLFF.

This clone has more than one count but fewer than ten. V gene TRBV4-2 combines with J gene TRBJ1-3, with D maybe TRBD1 (6 bases). CDR1 LGHNA and CDR2 YNFKEQ come from the germline V gene. V lost 0 bases and J 5 bases, leaving 11 bases between the germline ends. There are 15 residues in the CDR3. CDR3: CASSQDGQSRNTIYF. The CDR3 DNA follows: TGTGCCAGCAGCCAAGATGGACAGTCTAGAAACACCATATATTTT.

This chain uses TRBV18 with TRBJ2-1; 8 bases are shared with TRBD1. In germline, CDR1 is KGHSH, CDR2 LQKENI. The CDR3 totals 15 residues. V gave up 2 bases and J gave up 7 bases; unmatched junction bases: 7. The CDR3 nucleotides read TGTGCCAGCTCACCAGGACAGGGTGTAAATAATGAGCAGTTCTTC. Translated: CASSPGQGVNNEQFF.

This chain uses TRBV4-2 with TRBJ2-2, with 10 bases matching TRBD2. Germline CDR1 LGHNA, CDR2 YNFKEQ. V shed 4 bases, J shed 3 bases, and the junction held 2 bases outside the gene matches. This CDR3 is 15 amino acids long. The CDR3 spells CASSPLAGDTGELFF. CDR3 coding DNA: TGTGCCAGCAGCCCCCTAGCGGGAGACACCGGGGAGCTGTTTTTT.

This clone has only one observation. The chain uses TRBV4-3 and TRBJ2-7; 9 bases align to TRBD1. This CDR3 is 15 amino acids long. Germline values: CDR1 LGHNA, CDR2 YSLEER. J lost 4 bases, V lost 0 bases, and 4 bases had no gene match. CDR3 region: CASSQEGDRVYEQYF. In nucleotides, the CDR3 is TGCGCCAGCAGCCAAGAAGGGGACAGGGTATACGAGCAGTACTTC.

The J gene is TRBJ2-3, the V gene TRBV7-9; 8 nucleotides align to TRBD2. CDR3 length: 17 amino acids. Germline-derived CDR1 and CDR2 are SEHNR and FQNEAQ (reference sequence). V lost 0 bases to trimming and J lost 3 bases; unmatched junction nucleotides: 8. CDR3 nucleotide sequence: TGTGCCAGCAGCTTAGCGCTGGGGCGGGGGGAGACAGATACGCAGTATTTT. As protein: CASSLALGRGETDTQYF. Using reference TRBV7-9 and TRBJ2-3 for the parts outside the CDR3, the full variable domain is DTGVSQNPRHKITKRGQNVTFRCDPISEHNRLYWYRQTLGQGPEFLTYFQNEAQLEKSRLLSDRFSAERPKGSFSTLEIQRTEQGDSAMYLCASSLALGRGETDTQYFGPGTRLTVL.

This clone is classed as medium-sized. V gene TRBV6-4 combines with J gene TRBJ1-2, with TRBD1 matching 7 bases. Unmatched junction bases numbered 14, after V lost 10 bases and J lost 0 bases. Germline V gives CDR1 MRHNA, CDR2 SNTAGT. CDR3 length equals 16 residues. The DNA of the CDR3 is TGTGCCAACCCACCGGGACAGCTGGGCTCTAACTATGGCTACACCTTC. Protein sequence: CANPPGQLGSNYGYTF.

This clone has more than one count but fewer than ten. This chain joins TRBV7-9 and TRBJ1-4, with D unresolved. Trimming took off 1 base at V and 0 bases at J, with 3 bases between the two ends. This CDR3 has 14 residues. Germline CDR1 SEHNR, CDR2 FQNEAQ (reference sequence). DNA for the CDR3: TGTGCCAGCAGCTTAGGGGCAACTAATGAAAAACTGTTTTTT. This translates into CASSLGATNEKLFF.

The rearrangement uses TRBV20-1 and TRBJ2-5; D is uncertain. This CDR3 has 11 residues. Trimming took off 6 bases at V and 2 bases at J, with 7 bases between the two ends. The germline V gene encodes CDR1 DFQATT and CDR2 SNEGSKA (reference sequence). The CDR3 protein is CSARAQETQYF. The CDR3 region has the DNA TGCAGTGCAAGGGCTCAAGAGACCCAGTACTTC.

V gene TRBV4-1 combines with J gene TRBJ2-1; D unresolved. This CDR3 contains 15 residues. From germline, CDR1 is MGHRA and CDR2 YSYEKL. Trimming took off 1 base at V and 6 bases at J, with 13 bases between the two ends. CDR3 protein: CASSQGVTRFNEQFF. The CDR3 nucleotides are TGCGCCAGCAGCCAAGGGGTGACACGCTTCAATGAGCAGTTCTTC.

This chain joins TRBV10-2 and TRBJ1-1; 9 bases are a match to TRBD1. The CDR3 is 13 amino acids. J lost 4 bases, V lost 5 bases, and 2 bases had no gene match. Germline CDR1 and CDR2: WSHSY and SAAADI. The CDR3 loop reads CASSLDRGTEAFF. CDR3 in DNA: TGCGCCAGCAGTTTGGACAGGGGCACTGAAGCTTTCTTT.

Judged by abundance, this clone is medium-sized. V gene TRBV4-2 combines with J gene TRBJ1-2, with TRBD1 matching 10 bases. CDR1 is LGHNA and CDR2 is YNFKEQ in the germline V gene. The ends lost 5 bases at V and 3 bases at J; junction bases unmatched: 9. This CDR3 spans 16 amino acids. The CDR3 loop is CASSFERGQGYYGYTF. In nucleotides, the CDR3 is TGTGCCAGCAGCTTCGAACGGGGACAGGGGTACTATGGCTACACCTTC.